This TCR beta chain appears in the sequencing data of a study of human T cells and chemical hapten exposure. V lost 4 bases to trimming and J lost 0 bases; unmatched junction nucleotides: 4. The CDR3 loop spans 18 amino acids. Germline V gene data show CDR1 as SGHVS and CDR2 as FQNEAQ. As originally analysed: Per-sample TCR counts ranged from about 20,000 to 700,000, median roughly 87,000. From the RACE reads, TCRdb called clonotypes with MiXCR, one entry per CDR3 protein. TCRdb's processing, not the authors' own work, is the source of the V and J calls. The data hold 85,000 to 100,000 distinct CDR3 sequences, with roughly 10% observed a single time. In this sample, this clonotype turned up many times. Time point: pre-sensitization, week 0. Treatment defined: therapeutic diphenylcyclopropenone sensitization with weekly scalp DPC. It was unfractionated whole blood from which total RNA was extracted.

V gene TRBV7-8 combines with J gene TRBJ2-2, with 14 bases lining up with TRBD2. Sequencing was performed on whole blood, taken in connection with sensitization to the hapten diphenylcyclopropenone (DPC). This clonotype was obtained from a woman aged 55-69 years with alopecia areata. Some clones in this sample may be carry-over from other donors' samples. The CDR3 DNA follows: TGTGCCAGCAGCTCAGGGACTAGCGGGGGCCCGAACACCGGGGAGCTGTTTTTT. Amino acid sequence: CASSSGTSGGPNTGELFF.